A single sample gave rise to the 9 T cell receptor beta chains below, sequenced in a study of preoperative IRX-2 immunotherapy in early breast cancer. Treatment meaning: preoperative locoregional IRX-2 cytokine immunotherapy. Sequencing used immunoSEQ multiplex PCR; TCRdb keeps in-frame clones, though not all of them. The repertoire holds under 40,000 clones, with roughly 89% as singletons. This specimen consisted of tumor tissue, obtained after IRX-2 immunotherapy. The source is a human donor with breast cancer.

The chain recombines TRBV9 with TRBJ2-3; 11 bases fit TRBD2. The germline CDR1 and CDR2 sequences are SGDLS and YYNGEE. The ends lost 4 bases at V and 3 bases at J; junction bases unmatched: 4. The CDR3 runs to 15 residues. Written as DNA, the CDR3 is TGTGCCAGCAGCACTAGCGGGAGCGGGACAGATACGCAGTATTTT. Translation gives CASSTSGSGTDTQYF. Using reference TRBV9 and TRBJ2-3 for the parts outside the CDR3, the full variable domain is DSGVTQTPKHLITATGQRVTLRCSPRSGDLSVYWYQQSLDQGLQFLIQYYNGEERAKGNILERFSAQQFPDLHSELNLSSLELGDSALYFCASSTSGSGTDTQYFGPGTRLTVL.

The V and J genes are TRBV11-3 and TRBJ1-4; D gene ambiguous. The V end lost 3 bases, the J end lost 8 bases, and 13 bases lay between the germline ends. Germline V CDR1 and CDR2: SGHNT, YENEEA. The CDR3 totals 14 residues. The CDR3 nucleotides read TGTGCCAGCAGCTTTTCCGGACCGGGAGAAAAACTGTTTTTT. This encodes CASSFSGPGEKLFF. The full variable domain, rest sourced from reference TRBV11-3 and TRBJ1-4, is EAGVVQSPRYKIIEKKQPVAFWCNPISGHNTLYWYLQNLGQGPELLIRYENEEAVDDSQLPKDRFSAERLKGVDSTLKIQPAELGDSAVYLCASSFSGPGEKLFFGSGTQLSVL.

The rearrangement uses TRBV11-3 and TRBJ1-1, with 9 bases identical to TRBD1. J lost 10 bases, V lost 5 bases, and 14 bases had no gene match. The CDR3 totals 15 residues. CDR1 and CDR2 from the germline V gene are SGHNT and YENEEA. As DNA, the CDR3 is TGTGCCAGCAGCACTGGGACAGGGTCAGGGGGGGGAGCTTTCTTT. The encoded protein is CASSTGTGSGGGAFF.

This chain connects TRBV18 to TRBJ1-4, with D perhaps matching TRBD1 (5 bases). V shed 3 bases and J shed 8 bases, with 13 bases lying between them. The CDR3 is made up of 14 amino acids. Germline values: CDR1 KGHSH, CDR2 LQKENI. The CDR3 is CASSPSRGFEKLFF. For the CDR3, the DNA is TGTGCCAGCTCACCTTCCCGGGGGTTCGAAAAACTGTTTTTT.

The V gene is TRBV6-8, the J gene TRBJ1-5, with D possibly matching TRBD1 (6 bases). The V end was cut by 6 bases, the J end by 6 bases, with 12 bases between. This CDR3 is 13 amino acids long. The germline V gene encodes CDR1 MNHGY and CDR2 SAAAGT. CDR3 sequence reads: CASRPTGGQPQHF. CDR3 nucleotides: TGTGCCAGCAGGCCGACAGGAGGTCAGCCCCAGCATTTT.

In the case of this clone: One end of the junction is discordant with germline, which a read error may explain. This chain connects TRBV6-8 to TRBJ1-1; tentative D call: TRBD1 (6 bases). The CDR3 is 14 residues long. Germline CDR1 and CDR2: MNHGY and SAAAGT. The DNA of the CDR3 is TGTGCCAGCAGTTTTAGACAGGAGAACACTGAAGTTTTCTTT. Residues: CASSFRQENTEVFF.

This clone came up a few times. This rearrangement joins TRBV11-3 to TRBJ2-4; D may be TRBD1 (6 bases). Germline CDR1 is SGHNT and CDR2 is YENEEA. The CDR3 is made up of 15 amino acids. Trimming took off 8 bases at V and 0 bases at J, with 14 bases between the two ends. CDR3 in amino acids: CASPDSLLAKNIQYF. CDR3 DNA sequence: TGTGCCAGCCCGGACAGCCTCCTAGCCAAAAACATTCAGTACTTC.

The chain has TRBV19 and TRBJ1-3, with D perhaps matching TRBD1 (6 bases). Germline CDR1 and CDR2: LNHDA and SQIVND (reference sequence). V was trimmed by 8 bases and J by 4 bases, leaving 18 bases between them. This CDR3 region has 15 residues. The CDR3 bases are TGTGCCAGTCAGAGCCGGGGGCCGGAAGGAAACACCATATATTTT. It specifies CASQSRGPEGNTIYF.

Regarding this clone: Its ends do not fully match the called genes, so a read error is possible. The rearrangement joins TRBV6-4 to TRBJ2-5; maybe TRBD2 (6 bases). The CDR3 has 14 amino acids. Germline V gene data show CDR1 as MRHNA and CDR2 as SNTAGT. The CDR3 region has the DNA TGTGCCATCAGTGAGATGGCGGGAATCGAGACCCAGTACTTC. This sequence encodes CAISEMAGIETQYF.